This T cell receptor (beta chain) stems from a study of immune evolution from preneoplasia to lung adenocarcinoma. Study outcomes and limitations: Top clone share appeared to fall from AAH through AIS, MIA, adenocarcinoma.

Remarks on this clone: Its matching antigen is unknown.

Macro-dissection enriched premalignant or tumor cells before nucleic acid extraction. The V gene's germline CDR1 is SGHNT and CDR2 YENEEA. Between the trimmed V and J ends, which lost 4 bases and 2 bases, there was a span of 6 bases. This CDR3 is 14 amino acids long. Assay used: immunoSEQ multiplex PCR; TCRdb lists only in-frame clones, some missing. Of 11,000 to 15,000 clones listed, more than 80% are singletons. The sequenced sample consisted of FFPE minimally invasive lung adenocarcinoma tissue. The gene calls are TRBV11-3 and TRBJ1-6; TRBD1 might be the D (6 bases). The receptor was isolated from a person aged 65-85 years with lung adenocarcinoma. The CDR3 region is CASSSGAYNSPLHF. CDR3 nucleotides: TGTGCCAGCAGCTCAGGGGCCTATAATTCACCCCTCCACTTT.